This T cell receptor beta chain stems from a study of blood T cell repertoires in COVID-19. Measured with immunoSEQ multiplex PCR; TCRdb has only the in-frame clones, and not every one. Here the sample spans around 33,000 clones, around 73% being singletons. There are 12 residues in the CDR3. V lost 2 bases to trimming and J lost 7 bases, with 9 bases between them. Germline V gene lookup returns CDR1 SEHNR and CDR2 FQNEAQ (reference sequence). The source of this sequence is an older man with acute or convalescent COVID-19. The V gene is TRBV7-9, the J gene TRBJ2-7; TRBD2 is a possible D gene (5 bases). Sequenced material: peripheral blood. The CDR3 nucleotides read TGTGCCAGCAGCTTATTACTAGTGGAGCAGTACTTC. It is translated as CASSLLLVEQYF.